The 17 T cell receptor beta chains reported below all come from one sample, sequenced in a study of blood T cell repertoires in COVID-19 (dated by TCRdb to 2020 to 2021). The library relied on the immunoSEQ multiplex PCR assay. Not all clones reach the TCRdb copy of this immuneACCESS table, which keeps in-frame sequences only. Checked studies attribute under half of the gap to unresolved V genes and leave the rest unexplained. This sample gives about 250,000 clones in total; roughly 82% of them show up just once. The ten largest clones capture more than 4.5% of the sample. Sequences were obtained from peripheral blood. These receptor sequences come from an elderly woman with active or convalescent COVID-19.

The genes are TRBV9 and TRBJ2-3; 10 nucleotides line up with TRBD2. The CDR3 is 16 residues long. Germline V gives CDR1 SGDLS, CDR2 YYNGEE. Trimming took 3 bases from V and 2 from J; bases not matched to a gene: 6. In DNA, the CDR3 is TGTGCCAGCAGCGCTAGCGGGGGCCGTCTCACAGATACGCAGTATTTT. Amino acids: CASSASGGRLTDTQYF. The full variable domain, its missing parts supplied by reference TRBV9 and TRBJ2-3, is DSGVTQTPKHLITATGQRVTLRCSPRSGDLSVYWYQQSLDQGLQFLIQYYNGEERAKGNILERFSAQQFPDLHSELNLSSLELGDSALYFCASSASGGRLTDTQYFGPGTRLTVL.

The genes are TRBV29-1 and TRBJ1-4, with 7 bases fitting TRBD1. The CDR3 runs to 13 residues. The junction had 0 bases not matched to a gene; V was cut back by 5 bases and J by 0 bases. Germline V gene data show CDR1 as SQVTM and CDR2 as ANQGSEA. In DNA, the CDR3 is TGCAGCGTTCAGGGGGCAACTAATGAAAAACTGTTTTTT. Translating it yields CSVQGATNEKLFF.

The chain recombines TRBV19 with TRBJ2-1; weak D call: TRBD2 (5 bases). V lost 3 bases and J lost 5, with 8 bases in between. Germline V gives CDR1 LNHDA, CDR2 SQIVND (reference sequence). There are 13 residues in the CDR3. The CDR3 DNA reads TGTGCCAGTAGTATTGGGAGAAACAATGAGCAGTTCTTC. Translation: CASSIGRNNEQFF.

The J gene is TRBJ2-2, the V gene TRBV9, with D possibly TRBD1 on 5 matching bases. V was shortened by 2 bases and J by 1 base, with 9 bases between the two germline ends. The CDR3 has 15 residues. The V gene's germline CDR1 is SGDLS and CDR2 YYNGEE. As DNA, the CDR3 is TGTGCCAGCAGCGTGACAGTAGGGAACACCGGGGAGCTGTTTTTT. As protein: CASSVTVGNTGELFF.

The rearrangement uses TRBV5-1 and TRBJ2-3; 8 bases map to TRBD1. The CDR3 covers 18 residues. V was pared by 1 base and J by 2 bases, with 12 bases of the junction left unmatched. Germline-derived CDR1 and CDR2 are SGHRS and YFSETQ. The CDR3, as DNA: TGCGCCAGCAGCTTGTACCCACAGGGGGGACAGAACACAGATACGCAGTATTTT. Protein: CASSLYPQGGQNTDTQYF. The full variable domain, in which reference TRBV5-1 and TRBJ2-3 provide the parts outside the CDR3, is KAGVTQTPRYLIKTRGQQVTLSCSPISGHRSVSWYQQTPGQGLQFLFEYFSETQRNKGNFPGRFSGRQFSNSRSEMNVSTLELGDSALYLCASSLYPQGGQNTDTQYFGPGTRLTVL.

The chain has TRBV5-1 and TRBJ2-2; 11 nucleotides match TRBD2. The length of the CDR3 is 13 residues. The V gene end was trimmed by 7 bases and the J gene end by 5 bases; junction bases not matched to a gene: 1. Germline loops: CDR1 SGHRS, CDR2 YFSETQ. DNA of the CDR3: TGCGCCAGCCGACTAGCGGGAACCGGGGAGCTGTTTTTT. It yields the protein CASRLAGTGELFF.

J is TRBJ1-1 and V is TRBV3-1 (or the pseudogene TRBV3-2); no reliable D call. The length of the CDR3 is 19 residues. Germline values: CDR1 LGHDT, CDR2 YNNKEL (reference sequence). V was clipped by 3 bases and J by 4 bases, with 27 bases between them. Here the CDR3 reads CASSQQRSSHLLRGTEAFF. DNA for the CDR3: TGTGCCAGCAGCCAGCAGAGATCCTCGCACCTCCTCCGGGGCACTGAAGCTTTCTTT.

V is TRBV6-1 and J is TRBJ1-5, with D perhaps TRBD1 (5 bases). With 2 bases removed from V and 9 bases from J, the gap between germline ends came to 14 bases. The CDR3 covers 14 residues. The germline V gene encodes CDR1 MNHNS and CDR2 SASEGT. The CDR3, as DNA: TGTGCCAGCAGTGAACAGACAGAAGCTGCGCCCCAGCATTTT. Translated, it gives CASSEQTEAAPQHF.

The table lists this clone with a few counts. The V and J genes are TRBV6-5 and TRBJ2-7; 9 positions agree with TRBD1. J gave up 3 bases and V 7 bases, and 4 bases lay outside the gene matches. This CDR3 is built from 13 residues. The V gene's germline CDR1 is MNHEY and CDR2 SVGAGI. CDR3 in DNA: TGTGCCAGCATGTTGACAGGGGGCTACGAGCAGTACTTC. As protein: CASMLTGGYEQYF.

This rearrangement joins TRBV30 to TRBJ1-5, with a possible D match to TRBD1 (5 bases). Trimming cost V 2 bases and J 2 bases, with 10 bases left between them. This CDR3 is built from 14 residues. Germline V gives CDR1 GTSNPN, CDR2 SVGIG (reference sequence). The CDR3 region is CAWSRGTGNQPQHF. The DNA for the CDR3 is TGTGCCTGGAGTAGGGGAACGGGCAATCAGCCCCAGCATTTT.

V and J are TRBV13 and TRBJ2-7; 8 bases agree with TRBD2. The CDR3 extends over 19 amino acids. Germline assignment: CDR1 PRHDT and CDR2 FYEKMQ (reference sequence). The trim removed 3 bases at V and 2 bases at J, leaving 18 bases unmatched. CDR3 protein: CASSFGGGGQGHTPYEQYF. CDR3 nucleotide sequence: TGTGCCAGCAGCTTCGGGGGGGGCGGGCAAGGACACACGCCCTACGAGCAGTACTTC.

The chain joins TRBV25-1 to TRBJ2-7, with 11 bases identical to TRBD2. The CDR3 extends over 13 amino acids. Germline-derived CDR1 and CDR2 are MGHDK and SYGVNS. The J segment lost 5 bases and the V segment lost 6 bases, leaving 3 bases of the junction unmatched. This CDR3 reads CASRGSGRDEQYF. Written as DNA, the CDR3 is TGTGCCAGCAGGGGTAGCGGGAGGGACGAGCAGTACTTC.

This clone showed up just a few times. This sequence joins TRBV9 and TRBJ2-1, with TRBD1 as a possible D gene (6 bases). Looked up from germline, CDR1 is SGDLS and CDR2 is YYNGEE. The V gene lost 4 bases and the J gene lost 10 bases, with 18 bases spanning the gap. CDR3 length: 14 residues. DNA of the CDR3: TGTGCCAGCAGCACAAACACAGGGTTCGGGGAGCAGTTCTTC. Its translation is CASSTNTGFGEQFF. The whole variable domain, filled in from reference TRBV9 and TRBJ2-1, reads DSGVTQTPKHLITATGQRVTLRCSPRSGDLSVYWYQQSLDQGLQFLIQYYNGEERAKGNILERFSAQQFPDLHSELNLSSLELGDSALYFCASSTNTGFGEQFFGPGTRLTVL.

This clone was seen ten or more times. The rearrangement links TRBV10-3 to TRBJ1-5, with a possible D match to TRBD1 (5 bases). CDR3 length: 15 amino acids. V was trimmed by 8 bases and J by 5 bases, leaving 19 bases between them. Germline V gives CDR1 ENHRY, CDR2 SYGVKD. The CDR3 spells CAISKMQGNDQPQHF. The CDR3 DNA reads as TGTGCCATCTCAAAGATGCAGGGAAACGATCAGCCCCAGCATTTT.

CDR3 coding DNA: TGTGCCAGCAGCAAACAGGGGAGGACTGAAGCTTTCTTT. Translation: CASSKQGRTEAFF. This sequence joins TRBV6-5 and TRBJ1-1; TRBD1 matches 7 bases. CDR1 is MNHEY and CDR2 is SVGAGI in the germline V gene. This CDR3 spans 13 amino acids. Unmatched junction bases numbered 6, after V lost 6 bases and J lost 5 bases.

The V and J genes are TRBV7-6 and TRBJ2-1; D uncertain. The CDR3 runs to 11 residues. Trimming left V 8 bases short and J 6 bases short, with 8 bases between. Germline lookup yields CDR1 SGHVS and CDR2 FNYEAQ. The CDR3 DNA is TGTGCCAGCGTTAAAGCCAATGAGCAGTTCTTC. This gives the protein CASVKANEQFF.

This chain joins TRBV18 and TRBJ2-3; TRBD1 aligns across 9 bases. The CDR3 covers 15 residues. Trimming removed 4 bases from V and 1 base from J; junction bases left unmatched: 3. Per germline, CDR1 KGHSH and CDR2 LQKENI. The DNA of the CDR3 is TGTGCCAGCTCACGGGGACAGGGAGGCACAGATACGCAGTATTTT. The encoded protein is CASSRGQGGTDTQYF.